Listed below are T cell receptor beta chains from one sample, sequenced in a study of identical twins. TCRdb itself ran the 5' RACE reads through MiXCR, one entry per CDR3 protein. The repertoire has 700,000 or so distinct CDR3 sequences, approximately 9% of them found once; the top ten carry approximately 0.94%. The data also belong to a second study, concerning yellow fever vaccine responses in identical twins.

The sequenced sample consisted of PBMCs. These receptors came from a woman younger than 35 in good health. The CDR3 runs from the conserved cysteine through the conserved F or W. The D gene is left open where the match is weak. Not all rows give a size; the values are once, few, many and, for expanded clones, a class.

size: few
J: TRBJ2-2
V: TRBV20-1
D: NA
DNA: TGCAGTGCTAGACGTGGGGGGAAAGTTTTCACCGGGGAGCTGTTTTTT
CDR3: CSARRGGKVFTGELFF

size: NA
J: TRBJ2-7
V: TRBV20-1
D: TRBD1
DNA: TGCAGTGCAGGACAGGGGGTCTCCTACGAGCAGTACTTC
CDR3: CSAGQGVSYEQYF

size: few
J: TRBJ2-5
V: TRBV14
D: NA
DNA: TGTGCCAGCAGCCAAGATCTCGGCTCTGGCAGGGTACAAGAGACCCAGTACTTC
CDR3: CASSQDLGSGRVQETQYF

size: NA
J: TRBJ2-7
V: TRBV27
D: TRBD1
DNA: TGTGCCAGCAGTTTCACAGGGGGCGACGGGCAGTACTTC
CDR3: CASSFTGGDGQYF

size: many
J: TRBJ2-7
V: TRBV20-1
D: TRBD2
DNA: TGCAGTGCAAGACTAGCGGGATTGAACGAGCAGTACTTC
CDR3: CSARLAGLNEQYF

size: NA
J: TRBJ2-5
V: TRBV6-5
D: NA
DNA: TGTGCCAGCAGTTACGGGGGACCTAAAGAGACCCAGTACTTC
CDR3: CASSYGGPKETQYF

size: NA
J: TRBJ2-2
V: TRBV3-1
D: NA
DNA: TGTGCCAGCAGTCACGCAGGGTGGTCCGGGGAGCTGTTTTTT
CDR3: CASSHAGWSGELFF

size: few
J: TRBJ1-2
V: TRBV12-3/TRBV12-4
D: NA
DNA: TGTGCCAGCAATAACAGGGCCGAGCACGTAAACTATGGCTACACCTTC
CDR3: CASNNRAEHVNYGYTF

size: few
J: TRBJ2-3
V: TRBV11-2
D: TRBD1
DNA: TGTGCCAGCAGCTTAGTTGGACAGGGGGCCGCAGATACGCAGTATTTT
CDR3: CASSLVGQGAADTQYF

size: few
J: TRBJ1-6
V: TRBV5-1
D: NA
DNA: TGCGCCAGCAGCTTGTACGCAGGAACAAATTCACCCCTCCACTTT
CDR3: CASSLYAGTNSPLHF

size: many
J: TRBJ1-2
V: TRBV27
D: NA
DNA: TGTGCCAGCAGTTTCCTCCCCCCGAGGCCTCCTAACTATGGCTACACCTTC
CDR3: CASSFLPPRPPNYGYTF

size: NA
J: TRBJ2-3
V: TRBV7-2
D: NA
DNA: TGTGCCAGCACCGAGGGTCCTAGCACAGATACGCAGTATTTT
CDR3: CASTEGPSTDTQYF

size: few
J: TRBJ2-3
V: TRBV21-1
D: NA
DNA: TGTGCCAGCAGCAAAGCGCCCTACCTAACTTTCACAGATACGCAGTATTTT
CDR3: CASSKAPYLTFTDTQYF

size: NA
J: TRBJ2-1
V: TRBV28
D: NA
DNA: TGTGCCAGCAGTTTCCCTGACAGATACAATGAGCAGTTCTTC
CDR3: CASSFPDRYNEQFF

size: many
J: TRBJ2-7
V: TRBV12-3/TRBV12-4
D: NA
DNA: TGTGCCAGCAGTGTCATAACTAGACGCTACGAGCAGTACTTC
CDR3: CASSVITRRYEQYF